The 13 T cell receptor beta chains listed next were all sequenced from one sample in a study of blood T cell repertoires in COVID-19. Here immunoSEQ multiplex PCR was the method, and the copy in TCRdb shows in-frame clones only, minus some. The data contain about 370,000 clones, roughly 90% of them singletons. Sequencing used PBMCs or T cells enriched from blood (not recorded which). All receptors derive from a middle-aged woman who had been exposed to COVID-19.

J is TRBJ1-5 and V is TRBV23-1; D is ambiguous. TRBV23-1 is an ORF for which the function is uncertain. The CDR3 runs 15 residues. Trimming took 3 bases from V and 9 from J, leaving 18 bases between them. The CDR3 spells CASSQYRGPERPQHF. CDR3 DNA: TGCGCCAGCAGTCAGTACCGGGGTCCGGAGAGGCCCCAGCATTTT.

This chain links TRBV15 with TRBJ1-1; the D gene is possibly TRBD1 (6 bases). Trimming removed 4 bases at V and 11 bases at J, with 17 bases between. CDR3 length equals 13 residues. From germline, CDR1 is LNHNV and CDR2 YYDKDF (reference sequence). The DNA for the CDR3 is TGTGCCACCAGCAAACTTCAGGGGTTGAAGGCTTTCTTT. Amino acid sequence: CATSKLQGLKAFF.

The V call is TRBV9, the J call TRBJ1-6; D not resolved. The CDR3 spans 14 residues. V dropped 2 bases and J dropped 10 bases, with 13 bases sitting between them. CDR1 SGDLS and CDR2 YYNGEE come from the germline V gene. This CDR3 reads CASSVGTESSPLHF. Here the CDR3 DNA reads TGTGCCAGCAGCGTTGGCACAGAATCCTCACCCCTCCACTTT.

The rearrangement uses TRBV27 and TRBJ1-5; 8 bases match TRBD1. CDR1 is MNHEY and CDR2 is SMNVEV in the germline V gene (reference sequence). The junction had 5 bases not matched to a gene; V was cut back by 7 bases and J by 3 bases. The CDR3 is 14 residues long. For the CDR3, the DNA is TGTGCCAGCAAGCCGGGACAGGACAATCAGCCCCAGCATTTT. Its translation is CASKPGQDNQPQHF.

The chain employs TRBV5-1 and TRBJ2-1; D might be TRBD2 (6 bases). CDR1 and CDR2 from the germline V gene are SGHRS and YFSETQ. The CDR3 has 15 residues. Trimming took 1 base from V and 5 from J, leaving 13 bases between them. CDR3: CASSLTTRFDNEQFF. The CDR3 DNA reads as TGCGCCAGCAGCTTGACGACTAGGTTTGACAATGAGCAGTTCTTC. Together with reference TRBV5-1 and TRBJ2-1, the CDR3 gives the full variable domain: KAGVTQTPRYLIKTRGQQVTLSCSPISGHRSVSWYQQTPGQGLQFLFEYFSETQRNKGNFPGRFSGRQFSNSRSEMNVSTLELGDSALYLCASSLTTRFDNEQFFGPGTRLTVL.

The CDR3 region is CASSRSPGQVTVGYGYTF. In DNA form, the CDR3 reads TGTGCCAGCAGTCGATCTCCGGGACAGGTCACAGTAGGGTATGGCTACACCTTC. The chain recombines TRBV2 with TRBJ1-2, with 8 nucleotides matching TRBD1. Germline trimming cut 5 bases from V and 5 bases from J; bases unmatched to any gene: 19. Germline CDR1 is SNHLY and CDR2 is FYNNEI. The CDR3 runs 18 residues.

The chain joins TRBV4-3 to TRBJ1-2; the D is unclear. The CDR3 covers 15 residues. The V gene's germline CDR1 is LGHNA and CDR2 YSLEER. V lost 0 bases and J lost 5, with 13 bases in between. The CDR3 sequence: CASSQDRSPRYGYTF. CDR3 bases: TGCGCCAGCAGCCAAGATCGGTCGCCTAGGTATGGCTACACCTTC.

The chain joins TRBV6-6 to TRBJ1-5; D call uncertain. V gave up 2 bases and J gave up 7 bases, with 12 bases separating them. The CDR3 loop spans 14 amino acids. CDR1 MNHNY and CDR2 SVGAGI come from the germline V gene (reference sequence). The CDR3 DNA reads TGTGCCAGCAGTTACGGGCAGGTTGGGCAGCCCCAGCATTTT. It encodes CASSYGQVGQPQHF.

The chain is built from TRBV7-8 and TRBJ1-5; possibly TRBD1 for D (5 bases). Trimming pared 1 base from V and 6 bases from J, leaving 13 bases between. This CDR3 comprises 15 residues. Germline CDR1 and CDR2: SGHVS and FQNEAQ. CDR3 bases: TGTGCCAGCAGCTTAGTGGAGCAGGGAAGTCAGCCCCAGCATTTT. Its protein is CASSLVEQGSQPQHF.

The chain joins TRBV15 to TRBJ1-5; 9 bases map to TRBD1. Trimming took 5 bases from V and 6 from J; bases not matched to a gene: 8. CDR1 is LNHNV, CDR2 YYDKDF, per germline (reference sequence). The CDR3 has 15 residues. CDR3 amino acids: CATSSGTGRFQPQHF. DNA of the CDR3: TGTGCCACCAGCTCCGGGACAGGGAGGTTTCAGCCCCAGCATTTT.

The chain couples TRBV15 to TRBJ1-3; TRBD1 aligns across 8 bases. V dropped 2 bases and J dropped 4; count of bases not matched to a gene: 4. CDR1 and CDR2 from the germline V gene are LNHNV and YYDKDF (reference sequence). The CDR3 contains 15 residues. CDR3 protein: CATSRSRQGGNTIYF. As DNA, the CDR3 is TGTGCCACCAGCAGATCCAGACAGGGGGGAAACACCATATATTTT.

V is TRBV19 and J is TRBJ2-3; 10 nucleotides match TRBD1. The CDR3 has 12 amino acids. V shed 8 bases and J 4 bases; nucleotides not matched to a gene: 0. Germline V CDR1 and CDR2: LNHDA, SQIVND (reference sequence). The CDR3 loop reads CASGQGADTQYF. The CDR3 DNA reads TGTGCCAGTGGACAGGGGGCAGATACGCAGTATTTT. The variable domain in full, with the rest retrieved from reference TRBV19 and TRBJ2-3, is DGGITQSPKYLFRKEGQNVTLSCEQNLNHDAMYWYRQDPGQGLRLIYYSQIVNDFQKGDIAEGYSVSREKKESFPLTVTSAQKNPTAFYLCASGQGADTQYFGPGTRLTVL.

The chain joins TRBV19 to TRBJ2-1; a weak D match, TRBD1 (6 bases). V lost 4 bases, J lost 4 bases, and 11 bases lay in between. Germline loops: CDR1 LNHDA, CDR2 SQIVND (reference sequence). The CDR3 runs to 14 residues. As DNA, the CDR3 is TGTGCCAGTAGTACGCAGGGGCCGTACAATGAGCAGTTCTTC. Its translation: CASSTQGPYNEQFF.